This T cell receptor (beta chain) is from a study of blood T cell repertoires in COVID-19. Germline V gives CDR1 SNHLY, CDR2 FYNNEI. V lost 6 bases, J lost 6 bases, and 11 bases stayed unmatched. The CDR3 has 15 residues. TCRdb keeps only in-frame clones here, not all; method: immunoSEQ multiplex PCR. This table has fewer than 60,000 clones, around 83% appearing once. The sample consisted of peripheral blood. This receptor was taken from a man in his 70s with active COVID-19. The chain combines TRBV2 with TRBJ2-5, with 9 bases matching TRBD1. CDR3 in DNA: TGTGCCAGCAGCTCGGACAGGGGCAACAGGAAGACCCAGTACTTC. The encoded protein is CASSSDRGNRKTQYF.